This T cell receptor beta chain was observed in a study of cytomegalovirus exposure and HLA in healthy donors. Those who donated were healthy bone marrow donors. Per germline, CDR1 SQVTM and CDR2 ANQGSEA. This CDR3 contains 14 residues. V trimming: 4 bases; J trimming: 8 bases; junction bases outside the gene matches: 10. Primers: 60 Vbeta forward and 13 Jbeta reverse. Generated by immunoSEQ multiplex PCR, the TCRdb table keeps only in-frame clones and is missing some. The table shows tens of thousands of clones, with approximately 71% occurring only once. This clonotype originated in a middle-aged woman in good health and CMV-seronegative. The specimen sequenced was PBMCs. The genes are TRBV29-1 and TRBJ2-2; 7 positions match TRBD2. DNA of the CDR3: TGCAGCGTTGGAGTCCAGGGAGGGGTTGGGGAGCTGTTTTTT. Protein sequence: CSVGVQGGVGELFF.